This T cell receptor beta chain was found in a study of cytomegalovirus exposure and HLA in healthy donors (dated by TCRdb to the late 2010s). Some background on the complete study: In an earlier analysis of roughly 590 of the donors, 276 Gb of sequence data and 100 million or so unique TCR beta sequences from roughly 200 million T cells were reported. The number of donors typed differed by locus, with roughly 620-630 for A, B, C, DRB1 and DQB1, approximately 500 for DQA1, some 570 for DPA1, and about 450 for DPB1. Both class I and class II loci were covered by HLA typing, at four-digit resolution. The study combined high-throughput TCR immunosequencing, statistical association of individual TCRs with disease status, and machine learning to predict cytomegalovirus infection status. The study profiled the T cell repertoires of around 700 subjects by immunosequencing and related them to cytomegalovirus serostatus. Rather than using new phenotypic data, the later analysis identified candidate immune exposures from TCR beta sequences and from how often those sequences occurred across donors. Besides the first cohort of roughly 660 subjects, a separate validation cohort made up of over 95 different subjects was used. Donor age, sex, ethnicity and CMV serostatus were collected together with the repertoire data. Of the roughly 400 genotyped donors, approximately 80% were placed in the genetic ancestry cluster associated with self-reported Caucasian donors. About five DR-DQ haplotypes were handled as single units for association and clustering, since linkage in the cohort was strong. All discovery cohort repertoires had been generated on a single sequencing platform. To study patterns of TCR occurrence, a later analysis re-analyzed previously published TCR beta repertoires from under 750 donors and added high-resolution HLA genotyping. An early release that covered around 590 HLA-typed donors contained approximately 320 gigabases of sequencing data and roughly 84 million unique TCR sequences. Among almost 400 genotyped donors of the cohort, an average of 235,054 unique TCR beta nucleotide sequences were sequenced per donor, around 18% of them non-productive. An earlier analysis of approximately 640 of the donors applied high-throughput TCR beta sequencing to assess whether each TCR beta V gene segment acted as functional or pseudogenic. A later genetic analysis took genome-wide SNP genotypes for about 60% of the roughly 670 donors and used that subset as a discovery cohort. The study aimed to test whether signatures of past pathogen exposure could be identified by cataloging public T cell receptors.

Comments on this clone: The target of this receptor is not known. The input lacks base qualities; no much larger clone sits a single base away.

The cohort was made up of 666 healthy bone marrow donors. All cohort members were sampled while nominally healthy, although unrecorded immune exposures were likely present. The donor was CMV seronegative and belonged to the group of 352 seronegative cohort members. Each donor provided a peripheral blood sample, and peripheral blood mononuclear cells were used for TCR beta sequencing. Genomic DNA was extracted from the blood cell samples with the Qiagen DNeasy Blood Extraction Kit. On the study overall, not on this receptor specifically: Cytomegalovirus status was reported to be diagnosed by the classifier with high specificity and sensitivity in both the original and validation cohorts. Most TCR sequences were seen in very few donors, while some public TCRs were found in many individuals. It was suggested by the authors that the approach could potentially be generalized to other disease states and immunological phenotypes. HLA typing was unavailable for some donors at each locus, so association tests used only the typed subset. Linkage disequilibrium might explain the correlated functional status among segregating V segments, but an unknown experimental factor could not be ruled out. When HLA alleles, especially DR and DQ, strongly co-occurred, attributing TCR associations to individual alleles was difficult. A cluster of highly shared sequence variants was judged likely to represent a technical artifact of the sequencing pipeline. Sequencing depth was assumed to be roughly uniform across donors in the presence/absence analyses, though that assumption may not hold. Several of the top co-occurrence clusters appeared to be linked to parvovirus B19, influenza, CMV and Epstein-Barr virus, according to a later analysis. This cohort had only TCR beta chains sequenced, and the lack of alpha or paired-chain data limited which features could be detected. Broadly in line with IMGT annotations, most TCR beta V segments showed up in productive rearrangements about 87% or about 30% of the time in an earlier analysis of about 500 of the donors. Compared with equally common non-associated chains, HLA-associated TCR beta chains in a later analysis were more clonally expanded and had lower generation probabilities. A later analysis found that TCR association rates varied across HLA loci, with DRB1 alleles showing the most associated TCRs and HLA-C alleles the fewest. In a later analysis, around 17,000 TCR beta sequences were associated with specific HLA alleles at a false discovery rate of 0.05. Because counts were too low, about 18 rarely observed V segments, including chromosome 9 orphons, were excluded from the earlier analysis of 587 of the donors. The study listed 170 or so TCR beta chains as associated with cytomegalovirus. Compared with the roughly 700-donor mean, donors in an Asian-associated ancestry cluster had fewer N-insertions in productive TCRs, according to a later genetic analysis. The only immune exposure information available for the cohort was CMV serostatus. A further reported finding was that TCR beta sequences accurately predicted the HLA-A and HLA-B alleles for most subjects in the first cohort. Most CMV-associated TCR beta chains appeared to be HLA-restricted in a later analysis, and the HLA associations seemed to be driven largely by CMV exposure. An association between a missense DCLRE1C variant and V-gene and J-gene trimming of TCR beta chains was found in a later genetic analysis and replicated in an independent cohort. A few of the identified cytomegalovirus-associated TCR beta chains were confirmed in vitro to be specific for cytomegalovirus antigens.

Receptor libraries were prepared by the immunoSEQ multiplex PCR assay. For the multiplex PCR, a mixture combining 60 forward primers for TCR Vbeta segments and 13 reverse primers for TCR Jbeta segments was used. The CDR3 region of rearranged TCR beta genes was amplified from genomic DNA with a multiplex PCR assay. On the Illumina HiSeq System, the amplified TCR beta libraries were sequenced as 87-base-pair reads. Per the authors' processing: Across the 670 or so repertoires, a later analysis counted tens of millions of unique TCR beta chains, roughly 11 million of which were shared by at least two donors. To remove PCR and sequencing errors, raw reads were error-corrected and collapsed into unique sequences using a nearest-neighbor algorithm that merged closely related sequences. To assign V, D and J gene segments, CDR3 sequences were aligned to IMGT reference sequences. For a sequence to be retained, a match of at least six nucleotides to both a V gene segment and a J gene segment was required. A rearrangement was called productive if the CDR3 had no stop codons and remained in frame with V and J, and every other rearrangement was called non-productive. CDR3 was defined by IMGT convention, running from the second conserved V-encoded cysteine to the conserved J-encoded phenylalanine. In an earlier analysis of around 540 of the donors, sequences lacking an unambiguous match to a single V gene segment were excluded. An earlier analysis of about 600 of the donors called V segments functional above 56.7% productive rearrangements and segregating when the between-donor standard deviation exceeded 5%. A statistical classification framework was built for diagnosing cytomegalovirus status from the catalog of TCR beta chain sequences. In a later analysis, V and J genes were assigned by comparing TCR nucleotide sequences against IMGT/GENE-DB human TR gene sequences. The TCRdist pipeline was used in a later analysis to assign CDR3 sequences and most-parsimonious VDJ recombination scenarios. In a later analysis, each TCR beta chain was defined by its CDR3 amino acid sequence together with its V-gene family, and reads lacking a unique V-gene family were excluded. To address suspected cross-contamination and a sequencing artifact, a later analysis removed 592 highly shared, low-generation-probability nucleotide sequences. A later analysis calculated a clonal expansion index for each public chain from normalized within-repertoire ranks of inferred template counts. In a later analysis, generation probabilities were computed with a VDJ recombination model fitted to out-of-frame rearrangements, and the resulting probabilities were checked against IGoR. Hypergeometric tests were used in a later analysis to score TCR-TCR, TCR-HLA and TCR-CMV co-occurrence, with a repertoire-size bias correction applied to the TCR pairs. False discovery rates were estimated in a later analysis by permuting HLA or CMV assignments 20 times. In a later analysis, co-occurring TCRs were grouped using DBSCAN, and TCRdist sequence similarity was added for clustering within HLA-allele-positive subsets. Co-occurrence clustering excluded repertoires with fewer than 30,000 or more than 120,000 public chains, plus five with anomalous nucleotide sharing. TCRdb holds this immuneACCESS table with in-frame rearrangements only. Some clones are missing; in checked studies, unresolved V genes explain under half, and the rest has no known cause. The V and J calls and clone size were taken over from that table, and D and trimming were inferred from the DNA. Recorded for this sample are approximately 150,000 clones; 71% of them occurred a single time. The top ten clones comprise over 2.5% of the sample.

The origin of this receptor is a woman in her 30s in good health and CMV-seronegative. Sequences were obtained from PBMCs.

The DNA reads TGTGCCAGCAGTTCCGGGACAGGCCACTCACCCCTCCACTTT. This translates into CASSSGTGHSPLHF. This chain joins TRBV7-9 to TRBJ1-6, and 8 junctional nucleotides match TRBD1. CDR1 SEHNR and CDR2 FQNEAQ are derived from the germline V gene (reference sequence). V loses 6 bases at its end and J loses 10 bases; junction bases beyond the gene matches: 8. The CDR3 runs 14 amino acids, cysteine and phenylalanine included. Here the CDR3 DNA is all that survives: 42 bases in frame from base 1.